These T cell receptor beta chains were read from a single sample in a study of immune heterogeneity within non-small cell lung tumors. TCRdb processed the multiplex PCR reads anew with MiXCR; each CDR3 protein has one entry. The repertoire has about 3,300 distinct CDR3 sequences, 27% of them found once; the top ten carry under 11%. The specimen sequenced was lung tumor tissue. The receptors derive from a man aged 55 to 69 with non-small cell lung cancer. The CDR3 runs from the conserved cysteine through the conserved F or W. A D gene is named only where the DNA matches it firmly. Clone size is shown for a subset of rows, as once, few, many or a class of expanded clone.

>TRBV6-1|TRBD2|few|TRBJ2-5
TGTGCCAGCAGTCCCGGGGGGGAAGAGACCCAGTACTTC
CASSPGGEETQYF
>TRBV6-1|TRBD2|-|TRBJ2-1
TGTGCCAGCGGACTAGCGGGAGTAGGCAATGAGCAGTTCTTC
CASGLAGVGNEQFF
>TRBV12-3/TRBV12-4|-|once|TRBJ1-6
TGTGTCAGCAGAGAGGGACGGGCTAATTCACCCCTCCACTTT
CVSREGRANSPLHF
>TRBV6-2/TRBV6-3|-|medium-sized|TRBJ2-1
TGTGCCAGCAGTTACTCGTTCCTAATTGAGCAGTTCTTC
CASSYSFLIEQFF
>TRBV20-1|TRBD1|few|TRBJ1-4
TGCAGTGCCCCGGACGGGACAGGGTATGAAAAACTGTTTTTT
CSAPDGTGYEKLFF
>TRBV6-1|TRBD1|-|TRBJ2-3
TGTGCCAGCAGGGGTGGGACAGACAGCACAGATACGCAGTATTTT
CASRGGTDSTDTQYF
>TRBV10-2|TRBD1|medium-sized|TRBJ2-3
TGCGCCAGCAGTGGAGGGGGCAATACGCAGTATTTT
CASSGGGNTQYF
>TRBV12-3/TRBV12-4|-|-|TRBJ2-1
TGTGCCAGCAGTTCAGGGGTTGGGAATGAGCAGTTCTTC
CASSSGVGNEQFF
>TRBV18|TRBD1|medium-sized|TRBJ2-5
TGTGCCAGCTCACCGGGACAGGAGACCCAGTACTTC
CASSPGQETQYF
>TRBV2|-|few|TRBJ2-3
TGTGCCAGCAGGAATAGCGGAACCACCACAGATACGCAGTATTTT
CASRNSGTTTDTQYF
>TRBV30|-|few|TRBJ1-2
TGTGCCTGGAGTATCGATGAAAACTATGGCTACACCTTC
CAWSIDENYGYTF
>TRBV20-1|TRBD2|medium-sized|TRBJ2-7
TGCAGTGCTAATACGGGACTAGGGAACTACGAGCAGTACTTC
CSANTGLGNYEQYF
>TRBV19|TRBD2|medium-sized|TRBJ2-7
TGTGCCAGTAGTCCCTTATCCGGGACTAGCGGGAGTTACGAGCAGTACTTC
CASSPLSGTSGSYEQYF
>TRBV9|TRBD2|medium-sized|TRBJ2-5
TGTGCCAGCAGCCCCAATAGCGGGAGGGCCTGGGTAGAGACCCAGTACTTC
CASSPNSGRAWVETQYF
>TRBV15|TRBD1|few|TRBJ1-4
TGTGCCACCAACAGAGCGGACCACAGGGGTGAAAAACTGTTTTTT
CATNRADHRGEKLFF
>TRBV2|-|medium-sized|TRBJ2-7
TGTGCCAGCAGCCCGGAGGGGAATTCCTACGAGCAGTACTTC
CASSPEGNSYEQYF
>TRBV7-3|-|few|TRBJ2-2
TGTGCCAGCAGCCCAACATCGGACACCGGGGAGCTGTTTTTT
CASSPTSDTGELFF
>TRBV7-9|-|-|TRBJ1-2
TGTGCCAGCAGCCGACAGGTACTGAGAGGCTACACCTTC
CASSRQVLRGYTF
>TRBV6-2/TRBV6-3|-|medium-sized|TRBJ1-2
TGTGCCAGCAGTTACCCCGGACAGTACTATGGCTACACCTTC
CASSYPGQYYGYTF
>TRBV9|-|-|TRBJ2-3
TGTGCCAGCAGCCTAACGGGAGAGGCAGATACGCAGTATTTT
CASSLTGEADTQYF
>TRBV5-1|-|few|TRBJ2-2
TGCGCCAGCAGCTTGGCTCAGGCACCCGGCACCGGGGAGCTGTTTTTT
CASSLAQAPGTGELFF
>TRBV6-1|TRBD1|medium-sized|TRBJ2-7
TGTGCCAGCAGGGGGACAGGGGGATACGAGCAGTACTTC
CASRGTGGYEQYF
>TRBV28|TRBD2|medium-sized|TRBJ2-7
TGTGCCAGCAGTTTCTTGACTAGCGGCAACGAGCAGTACTTC
CASSFLTSGNEQYF
>TRBV11-2|-|-|TRBJ1-2
TGTGCCAGCAGCTTTTTGACCGCTTCGGGGGGCTACACCTTC
CASSFLTASGGYTF
>TRBV20-1|TRBD2|few|TRBJ2-1
TGCAGTGCGGATCGAGGGACTAGCGGGGGCAATGAGCAGTTCTTC
CSADRGTSGGNEQFF
>TRBV11-1|TRBD1|few|TRBJ1-1
TGTGCCAGCAGCCTCGGACAGGGCGACACTGAAGCTTTCTTT
CASSLGQGDTEAFF
>TRBV5-1|-|medium-sized|TRBJ2-7
TGCGCCAGCAGCTTGGAGTCAGGACCCTTTTACGAGCAGTACTTC
CASSLESGPFYEQYF
>TRBV24-1|-|-|TRBJ2-1
TGTGCCACCAGTGAAAGAACGGGGTACAATGAGCAGTTCTTC
CATSERTGYNEQFF
>TRBV4-1|TRBD1|-|TRBJ2-1
TGCGCCAGCAGGTGGGACAGGTGCTACAATGAGCAGTTCTTC
CASRWDRCYNEQFF
>TRBV4-2|TRBD2|-|TRBJ2-5
TGTGCCAGCAGCCAAGGACTAGCGGGATTCGAAGAGACCCAGTACTTC
CASSQGLAGFEETQYF
>TRBV27|TRBD1|medium-sized|TRBJ2-1
TGTGCCAGCAGTTTATCTGGGACAGAATCATCGCCCTACAATGAGCAGTTCTTC
CASSLSGTESSPYNEQFF
>TRBV7-7|TRBD2|-|TRBJ2-5
TGTGCTAGCAGCTTAGGGGTAGCGGGAAGGCGAGAGACCCAGTACTTC
CASSLGVAGRRETQYF
>TRBV30|-|-|TRBJ1-1
TGTGCCTGGAGTGTATGGACAAACACTGAAGCTTTCTTT
CAWSVWTNTEAFF
>TRBV9|TRBD2|few|TRBJ2-3
TGTGCCAGCAGCGTAGTGCGGGGGAACACAGATACGCAGTATTTT
CASSVVRGNTDTQYF
>TRBV2|TRBD1|few|TRBJ1-4
TGTGCCAGCAGGACGGACAGGTTAGGTGAAAAACTGTTTTTT
CASRTDRLGEKLFF
>TRBV6-1|-|-|TRBJ1-3
TGTGCCAGCAGTGAACGGAGGATCGGAAAAACCATATATTTT
CASSERRIGKTIYF
>TRBV2|TRBD2|large|TRBJ2-3
TGTGCCAGCAGTGAGGTAGCGGGAGGAGGAGATACGCAGTATTTT
CASSEVAGGGDTQYF
>TRBV10-3|-|-|TRBJ2-3
TGTGCCATCATGCGGCAGGGTGGCCATACGCAGTATTTT
CAIMRQGGHTQYF
>TRBV15|TRBD2|-|TRBJ2-5
TGTGCCACCAGCAGAGTGGGAGGGGAGACCCAGTACTTC
CATSRVGGETQYF
>TRBV7-8|-|few|TRBJ1-5
TGTGCCAGCAGCCCTAGCCCCGATCAGCCCCAGCATTTT
CASSPSPDQPQHF
>TRBV5-1|-|-|TRBJ1-1
TGCGCCAGCAGCTGGCAGGAGGTGAACACTGAAGCTTTCTTT
CASSWQEVNTEAFF
>TRBV28|-|-|TRBJ2-2
TGTGCCAGCAGGTCGGGCCGGGACGGCAACACCGGGGAGCTGTTTTTT
CASRSGRDGNTGELFF
>TRBV9|-|-|TRBJ2-3
TGTGCCAGCAGCGTTCTATCAGATACGCAGTATTTT
CASSVLSDTQYF
>TRBV6-1|-|large|TRBJ2-7
TGTGCCAGCTCAGGGAGGGGGGAGCAGTACTTC
CASSGRGEQYF
>TRBV30|TRBD2|medium-sized|TRBJ2-7
TGTGCCTGGAGTGGGACTAGCGGGTCCTACGAGCAGTACTTC
CAWSGTSGSYEQYF
>TRBV6-1|TRBD1|few|TRBJ2-1
TGTGCCAGCAGTGATCGGACAGGGGGTTCCTACAATGAGCAGTTCTTC
CASSDRTGGSYNEQFF